This is a list of T cell receptor beta chains from one sample in a study of T cells after yellow fever vaccination. A single record per CDR3 protein comes from TCRdb applying MiXCR to the 5' RACE reads. The sample has over 130,000 distinct CDR3 sequences; about 7.7% are singletons. The sample consisted of CD4+ T cells sorted from PBMCs, taken 5 days after the yellow fever booster vaccination. The source of these receptors is a man younger than 40 who received the YFV17D yellow fever vaccine. Both conserved end residues are part of each CDR3. D genes are given only for firm matches. Clone size is shown for a subset of rows, as once, few, many or a class of expanded clone.

j_gene	abundance	d_gene	v_gene	CDR3nt	CDR3aa
TRBJ2-3	many	TRBD1	TRBV6-2/TRBV6-3	TGTGCCAGCAGCCCCCTGACAGGGGGCCTGGCAGATACGCAGTATTTT	CASSPLTGGLADTQYF
TRBJ2-5	many	TRBD1	TRBV6-1	TGTGCCAGCAGACAAACAGGGGCAGGGGAGACCCAGTACTTC	CASRQTGAGETQYF
TRBJ1-1	many	-	TRBV5-1	TGCGCCAGCAGCACCGGGACGGGGCGCATGAACACTGAAGCTTTCTTT	CASSTGTGRMNTEAFF
TRBJ1-4	few	-	TRBV5-1	TGCGCCAGCAGCTTGGCCGTCGGGACGGATGAAAAACTGTTTTTT	CASSLAVGTDEKLFF
TRBJ1-5	-	-	TRBV30	TGTGCCTGGAGTGTACGATTACGGGTGCAGCCACAGCATTTT	CAWSVRLRVQPQHF
TRBJ2-1	-	TRBD2	TRBV20-1	TGCAGTGCCCCCGGACTAGCGGTTAAGAATGAGCAGTTCTTC	CSAPGLAVKNEQFF
TRBJ2-1	many	TRBD2	TRBV6-2/TRBV6-3	TGTGCCAGCAGTTTCGGGACTAGTATGGGGAATGAGCAGTTCTTC	CASSFGTSMGNEQFF
TRBJ2-3	many	-	TRBV18	TGTGCCAGCTCACTAATCCGGGATACCGCAGATACGCAGTATTTT	CASSLIRDTADTQYF
TRBJ2-7	many	-	TRBV10-3	TGTGCCATCACCCCCGAGGGGACTCGGGGTTTGGAGCAGTACTTC	CAITPEGTRGLEQYF
TRBJ2-7	many	-	TRBV20-1	TGCAGTGGTATCCCGAGGACCTACGAGCAGTACTTC	CSGIPRTYEQYF
TRBJ1-1	many	TRBD1	TRBV5-1	TGCGCCAGCAGCTTGGGACAGGGGAGCTTCGGACGTGATTTCTTT	CASSLGQGSFGRDFF
TRBJ2-7	few	TRBD1	TRBV29-1	TGCAGCGTGGAGGGACAGGCTTACGAGCAGTACTTC	CSVEGQAYEQYF
TRBJ2-1	-	TRBD2	TRBV29-1	TGCAGCGTGAGTAGCGGGAGTCGCTACAATGAGCAGTTCTTC	CSVSSGSRYNEQFF
TRBJ2-7	many	TRBD2	TRBV5-1	TGCGCCAGCAGTGCGGGACTAGCGACCTACGAGCAGTACTTC	CASSAGLATYEQYF
TRBJ2-1	many	-	TRBV5-1	TGCGCCAGCAGCAAACCAGAGGGGGTATACAATGAGCAGTTCTTC	CASSKPEGVYNEQFF
TRBJ2-1	-	TRBD2	TRBV7-2	TGTGCCAGCGGGAGGCTAGCGGGGGGGAATGAGCAGTTCTTC	CASGRLAGGNEQFF
TRBJ2-5	many	TRBD1	TRBV7-6	TGTGCCAGCAGCCCTAGGACAGGGACAAAGACCCAGTACTTC	CASSPRTGTKTQYF
TRBJ1-1	many	-	TRBV2	TGTGCCAGCGGTTCCCAGGGGAACACTGAAGCTTTCTTT	CASGSQGNTEAFF